This entry is about one TCR beta chain. For the second PCR, which ran for about 7 to 12 cycles, a sample-barcoded 5' primer and a J-beta primer mix were used. MiXCR was run by TCRdb on the 5' RACE reads, yielding one entry per CDR3 protein. The sample lists hundreds of thousands of distinct CDR3 sequences; roughly two fifths were seen once. CDR1 is SGDLS, CDR2 YYNGEE, per germline. The V segment lost 3 bases and the J segment 5 bases; nucleotides outside the gene matches: 9. This CDR3 comprises 16 residues. This record comes from a study of blood T cells in healthy people across ages. Sequences were obtained from blood. The sequence came from an older man in good health. This chain connects TRBV9 to TRBJ2-1; TRBD2 aligns across 9 bases. CDR3 amino acids: CASSAPTSGPNNEQFF. CDR3 nucleotides: TGTGCCAGCAGCGCCCCGACTAGCGGACCCAACAATGAGCAGTTCTTC.